This entry describes one TCR beta chain. Its antigen is still unknown. This record belongs to a study of Ad26.COV2.S vaccination and SARS-CoV-2 variants. Study-wide results and caveats: Placebo recipients had lower spike-specific TCR breadth than vaccine recipients. Breadth and depth estimates from TCRs may understate total T cell responses. Substantial response breadth was reportedly seen for spike-specific CD8+ and CD4+ T cells after vaccination.

The CDR3 totals 16 residues. Trimming shortened V by 4 bases and J by 0 bases, and 16 bases separated the two germline ends. The germline gives CDR1 MNHEY, CDR2 SVGEGT. Generated by immunoSEQ multiplex PCR, the TCRdb table keeps only in-frame clones and is missing some. The repertoire holds about 350,000 clones, with just over 90% as singletons. The chain employs TRBV6-2 or TRBV6-3 and TRBJ2-7, with no clear D. This TCR was recovered from a human donor who had recovered from COVID-19. Sequenced material: peripheral blood, taken after recovery from COVID-19. The CDR3 spells CASSFEFDSSSYEQYF. The CDR3 bases are TGTGCCAGCAGTTTTGAGTTCGACTCGAGCTCCTACGAGCAGTACTTC.